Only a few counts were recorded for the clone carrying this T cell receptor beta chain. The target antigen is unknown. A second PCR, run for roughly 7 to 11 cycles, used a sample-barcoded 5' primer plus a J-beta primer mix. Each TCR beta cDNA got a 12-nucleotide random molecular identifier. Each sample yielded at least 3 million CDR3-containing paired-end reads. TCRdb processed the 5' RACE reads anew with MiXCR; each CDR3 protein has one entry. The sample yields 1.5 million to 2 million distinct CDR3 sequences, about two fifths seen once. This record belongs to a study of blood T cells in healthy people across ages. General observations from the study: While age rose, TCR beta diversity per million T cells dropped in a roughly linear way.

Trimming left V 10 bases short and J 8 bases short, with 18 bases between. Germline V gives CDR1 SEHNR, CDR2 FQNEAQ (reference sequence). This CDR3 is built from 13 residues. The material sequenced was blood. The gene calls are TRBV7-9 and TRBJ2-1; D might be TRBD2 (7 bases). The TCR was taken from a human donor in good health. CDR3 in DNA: TGTGCCAAAGGGGGGGACAAAGGGTATGAGCAGTTCTTC. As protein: CAKGGDKGYEQFF.